This entry concerns a single T cell receptor (beta chain). Being one base from a much bigger clone, this may be a read error. In this CDR3 the conserved last residue, phenylalanine or tryptophan, is missing, so a read error is likely. This sample is drawn from a study of regulatory T cells in long-lasting Graves disease. Turning to the study itself: Antithyroid drugs had been taken under 3 months by newly diagnosed Graves' patients.

Germline V gene sequence: CDR1 SGHDN, CDR2 FVKESK. The CDR3 runs 12 residues. V was clipped by 3 bases and J by 2 bases, with 4 bases between them. Time point in this sample: newly diagnosed GD, antithyroid drugs for less than 3 months. The TCR library used RNA extracted from PBMCs. According to the study, TCR beta libraries were built with iRepertoire HTBI primers and CDR3-region Arm-PCR. Original analysis: Throughout the samples, researchers identified 62 TRBV and approximately 15 TRBJ segments. One entry per CDR3 protein, called by TCRdb with MiXCR from the multiplex PCR reads. For this entry, the V and J calls and clone size follow TCRdb and not the study's own pipeline. This sample carries hundreds of thousands of distinct CDR3 sequences, approximately 20% of them seen once, and the ten largest clones take approximately 35%.

This clonotype originated in a female donor with Graves disease. This chain links TRBV14 with TRBJ2-5; no clear D gene. The sequences come from peripheral blood mononuclear cells (PBMCs), collected at new diagnosis, from a patient treated with antithyroid drugs. The CDR3, as DNA: TGTGCCAGCAGCCAGGGGCAAGAGACCCAGTACCTC. Its protein is CASSQGQETQYL.